Sequencing of this T cell receptor beta chain was carried out in a study of shared clonotypes between healthy human individuals. Broader study findings: It was anticipated that sequencing depth would influence how many clonotypes donors shared. Sorted-subset samples were not fully sequenced, rarefaction indicated. With a few donors compared, 4.5% to 6.5% of naive CD4 clonotypes were shared.

Worth noting for this clone: As yet, its antigen is unknown. Other nucleotide sequences in the sample specify the same CDR3.

Germline V lookup: CDR1 WNHNN, CDR2 SYGVQD (reference sequence). V lost 0 bases and J lost 3, with 7 bases in between. The CDR3 runs to 14 residues. The method was immunoSEQ multiplex PCR; TCRdb's version includes in-frame clones alone and lacks a portion of them. Here the sample spans approximately 2.5 million clones, approximately 90% being singletons. Sequencing was done on a sample of naive CD4+ T cells sorted from blood. Documented subset: CD45RA+ positively selected. The chain links TRBV10-1 to TRBJ2-3, with D possibly TRBD1 on 6 matching bases. This receptor was obtained from a man aged 18 to 35 in good health. CDR3: CASSESRGTDTQYF. CDR3 DNA sequence: TGCGCCAGCAGTGAGTCGAGGGGGACAGATACGCAGTATTTT.